Below are 11 T cell receptor beta chains sequenced from a single sample in a study of T cells in Graves' hyperthyroidism and ophthalmopathy. TCR beta CDR3 region amplification was performed from RNA transcripts. A set of HTBI primers served as the primers for a first-round RT-PCR of the TCR CDR3. TCRdb itself ran the multiplex PCR reads through MiXCR, one entry per CDR3 protein. The table has around 600,000 distinct CDR3 sequences, approximately 42% seen once. Material: peripheral blood or thyroid tissue (not recorded which). The source is an adult man with Graves' disease, either hyperthyroidism or ophthalmopathy (not recorded which).

The chain couples TRBV12-3 or TRBV12-4 to TRBJ2-5; D might be TRBD1 or TRBD2, each matching 7 bases. The CDR3 length is 17 residues. The ends were cut back, 6 bases at V and 4 bases at J, with 24 bases in the middle. The CDR3 is CASSQDRWQGGSETQYF. The DNA for the CDR3 is TGTGCCAGCAGCCAAGATCGTTGGCAGGGGGGGTCAGAGACCCAGTACTTC.

This clonotype has at least ten counts. The J gene is TRBJ1-6, the V gene TRBV2; no clear D gene. The ends were cut back, 8 bases at V and 4 bases at J, with 12 bases in the middle. CDR1 SNHLY and CDR2 FYNNEI come from the germline V gene. The CDR3 runs 14 residues. The CDR3 loop reads CASGLLSYNSPLHF. The CDR3 DNA is TGTGCCAGCGGCCTGTTAAGTTATAATTCACCCCTCCACTTT.

The J gene is TRBJ1-5, the V gene TRBV20-1; the match to TRBD1 covers 7 bases. With 3 bases clipped from V and 2 bases from J, the junction kept 4 bases outside the gene matches. This CDR3 has 14 residues. Per the germline V gene, CDR1 is DFQATT and CDR2 is SNEGSKA (reference sequence). The CDR3 loop is CSASMGTGNQPQHF. The DNA for the CDR3 is TGCAGTGCTAGCATGGGGACAGGCAATCAGCCCCAGCATTTT.

Ten or more counts support this clonotype. This rearrangement joins TRBV2 to TRBJ1-2; D gene ambiguous. The CDR3 is 12 amino acids. V shed 0 bases and J shed 7 bases, with 6 bases lying between them. CDR1 is SNHLY and CDR2 is FYNNEI in the germline V gene. The CDR3 sequence: CASSEAPGGYTF. The CDR3 DNA follows: TGTGCCAGCAGTGAAGCGCCGGGTGGCTACACCTTC.

The chain recombines TRBV29-1 with TRBJ2-5; weak D call: TRBD2 (5 bases). V lost 4 bases and J lost 7, with 22 bases in between. The CDR3 has 15 residues. Looked up from germline, CDR1 is SQVTM and CDR2 is ANQGSEA. The CDR3 coding sequence is TGCAGCGTTGTGGCTAGTGGTTCGGAACGGGGGACCCAGTACTTC. Translating gives CSVVASGSERGTQYF.

The rearrangement uses TRBV20-1 and TRBJ2-7; perhaps TRBD2 as D (6 bases). The CDR3 is made up of 12 amino acids. V lost 6 bases and J 2 bases, leaving 11 bases between the germline ends. CDR1 is DFQATT and CDR2 is SNEGSKA in the germline V gene (reference sequence). The CDR3 protein is CSAPAGPYEQYF. CDR3 nucleotide sequence: TGCAGTGCCCCCGCGGGGCCCTACGAGCAGTACTTC.

V and J are TRBV29-1 and TRBJ2-2; D ambiguous. CDR1 is SQVTM, CDR2 ANQGSEA, per germline. The V gene lost 3 bases and the J gene lost 6 bases, with 11 bases spanning the gap. The CDR3 length is 13 residues. The CDR3 DNA reads TGCAGCGTTGAGGGCAGTCCCCCCGGGGAGCTGTTTTTT. Amino acid sequence: CSVEGSPPGELFF.

The CDR3 DNA reads as TGCGCCAGCAGCTCGGCAGGGCTGAACACTGAAGCTTTCTTT. Its protein is CASSSAGLNTEAFF. The rearrangement links TRBV5-1 to TRBJ1-1, with D tentatively TRBD1 (5 bases). CDR1 is SGHRS and CDR2 is YFSETQ in the germline V gene. V shed 3 bases and J shed 0 bases, with 9 bases lying between them. The length of the CDR3 is 14 residues.

This clonotype was recorded at least ten times. Compared with germline, one end of the junction differs, possibly owing to a read error. The chain has TRBV29-1 and TRBJ1-2; 7 bases align to TRBD1. Germline V CDR1 and CDR2: SQVTM, ANQGSEA. This CDR3 contains 11 residues. CDR3 in DNA: TGCAGCGGTGAACAGGGGAAAGGCTACACCTTC. The encoded protein is CSGEQGKGYTF.

The rearrangement links TRBV6-4 to TRBJ2-5, with D unclear. CDR1 is MRHNA, CDR2 SNTAGT, per germline. V was cut by 0 bases and J by 1 base, with 9 bases left in between. The CDR3 covers 15 residues. The DNA of the CDR3 is TGTGCCAGCAGTGACTCGACGGGCGCCCAAGAGACCCAGTACTTC. This encodes CASSDSTGAQETQYF.

The chain is built from TRBV20-1 and TRBJ2-5; TRBD1 is a possible D gene (6 bases). CDR1 and CDR2 from the germline V gene are DFQATT and SNEGSKA (reference sequence). The germline V and J ends were trimmed by 6 bases and 1 base, with 15 bases remaining between them. CDR3 size: 14 residues. The CDR3 loop reads CSATGQLTQETQYF. The CDR3 coding sequence is TGCAGTGCCACCGGACAGCTAACCCAAGAGACCCAGTACTTC.